These T cell receptor beta chains were read from a single sample in a study of shared clonotypes between healthy human individuals. The data were produced by immunoSEQ multiplex PCR, yet TCRdb's version contains in-frame clones alone and is incomplete. The sample lists 2 million to 2.5 million clones; around 95% were seen once. Source material: naive CD4+ T cells sorted from blood. The receptors were gathered from a young man in good health. Each CDR3 is given with its conserved first and last residue. Each record gives: D gene, clone size, J gene, V gene, CDR3 DNA, CDR3 protein. A D gene is named only where the DNA matches it firmly. Size is omitted from some rows. Given values are once, few, many or a class for expanded clones.

D: TRBD1
size: NA
J: TRBJ2-7
V: TRBV5-1
DNA: TGCGCCAGCAGTCTGACAGGGGAATGGTACGAGCAGTACTTC
CDR3: CASSLTGEWYEQYF

D: NA
size: NA
J: TRBJ1-6
V: TRBV7-9
DNA: TGTGCCAGCAGCGAAGGACAACTCAATTCACCCCTCCACTTT
CDR3: CASSEGQLNSPLHF

D: TRBD1
size: NA
J: TRBJ1-2
V: TRBV6-1
DNA: TGTGCCAGCAGTGAACCTAGCGGGACAGGGAGCGTGCACACCTTC
CDR3: CASSEPSGTGSVHTF

D: NA
size: NA
J: TRBJ2-3
V: TRBV5-4
DNA: TGTGCCAGCAGCCAAGAGGGGCCGCGGACCCTAGATACGCAGTATTTT
CDR3: CASSQEGPRTLDTQYF

D: NA
size: NA
J: TRBJ1-1
V: TRBV30
DNA: TGTGCCTGGAGTCGCAGTGAGGAAGCTTTCTTT
CDR3: CAWSRSEEAFF

D: NA
size: once
J: TRBJ1-5
V: TRBV18
DNA: TGTGCCAGCTCACCATCGGGCCCGGGGAGTAATCAGCCCCAGCATTTT
CDR3: CASSPSGPGSNQPQHF

D: NA
size: NA
J: TRBJ2-3
V: TRBV20-1
DNA: TGCAGTGCCAGAGTTGTTGATACGCAGTATTTT
CDR3: CSARVVDTQYF

D: TRBD2
size: NA
J: TRBJ2-5
V: TRBV5-1
DNA: TGCGCCAGCAGCTTGGCCCCTAGCGGGGGGGCCGGGGAGACCCAGTACTTC
CDR3: CASSLAPSGGAGETQYF

D: TRBD1
size: NA
J: TRBJ1-5
V: TRBV6-5
DNA: TGTGCCAGCAGTTACCATCGGACAGGGGAGAAGCCCCAGCATTTT
CDR3: CASSYHRTGEKPQHF

D: NA
size: NA
J: TRBJ1-4
V: TRBV5-1
DNA: TGCGCCAGCAGCCCCGGCGGGAGGGCAATGAGGGAAAAACTGTTTTTT
CDR3: CASSPGGRAMREKLFF

D: TRBD1
size: NA
J: TRBJ2-7
V: TRBV5-4
DNA: TGTGCCAGCAGGGATTTCGGGACAGGTACTTACGAGCAGTACTTC
CDR3: CASRDFGTGTYEQYF

D: NA
size: NA
J: TRBJ2-5
V: TRBV2
DNA: TGTGCCAGCAGTGAACAGGGTGGGACCCAGTACTTC
CDR3: CASSEQGGTQYF

D: NA
size: NA
J: TRBJ2-5
V: TRBV29-1
DNA: TGCAGCGTTCAGGGCCTCCTCCAAGAGACCCAGTACTTC
CDR3: CSVQGLLQETQYF

D: NA
size: NA
J: TRBJ2-7
V: TRBV4-1
DNA: TGCGCCAGCAGCCAAGTCATAGCCCGGGCGGGGGAGCAGTACTTC
CDR3: CASSQVIARAGEQYF

D: NA
size: NA
J: TRBJ2-7
V: TRBV2
DNA: TGTGCCAGCAGTGACCCAGGGAGCTCCTACGAGCAGTACTTC
CDR3: CASSDPGSSYEQYF

D: TRBD1
size: NA
J: TRBJ1-1
V: TRBV10-1
DNA: TGCGCCAGCAGTGAGTTCCGGACAGGCCTCGGAGGAGCTTTCTTT
CDR3: CASSEFRTGLGGAFF

D: NA
size: NA
J: TRBJ2-1
V: TRBV7-3
DNA: TGTGCCAGCAGCTCCGGGACGGCGGATGAGCAGTTCTTC
CDR3: CASSSGTADEQFF

D: TRBD1
size: NA
J: TRBJ1-5
V: TRBV5-1
DNA: TGCGCCAGCAGCTTGGAAGCGGGACAGGGCCAGCCCCAGCATTTT
CDR3: CASSLEAGQGQPQHF

D: NA
size: NA
J: TRBJ2-3
V: TRBV11-2
DNA: TGTGCCAGCAGCTTCAGCGCGGGGACTAGCACAGATACGCAGTATTTT
CDR3: CASSFSAGTSTDTQYF

D: NA
size: NA
J: TRBJ1-2
V: TRBV7-8
DNA: TGTGCCAGCAGCTTAAGCGGTCCCTATGGCTACACCTTC
CDR3: CASSLSGPYGYTF

D: NA
size: NA
J: TRBJ2-7
V: TRBV5-1
DNA: TGCGCCAGCAGCTCCCAGGGTTCGGACGAGCAGTACTTC
CDR3: CASSSQGSDEQYF

D: NA
size: NA
J: TRBJ1-1
V: TRBV7-9
DNA: TGTGCCAGCAGCACAGCCTTGGGGGGCACTGAAGCTTTCTTT
CDR3: CASSTALGGTEAFF

D: NA
size: NA
J: TRBJ2-7
V: TRBV5-1
DNA: TGCGCCAGCAGCTTTACAGGTTCCTACGAGCAGTACTTC
CDR3: CASSFTGSYEQYF

D: NA
size: NA
J: TRBJ2-7
V: TRBV6-1
DNA: TGTGCCAGCAGGGTCGGATCCTACGAGCAGTACTTC
CDR3: CASRVGSYEQYF

D: NA
size: NA
J: TRBJ2-1
V: TRBV30
DNA: TGTGCCTGGGGAGATAATGAGCAGTTCTTC
CDR3: CAWGDNEQFF

D: TRBD1
size: NA
J: TRBJ2-1
V: TRBV30
DNA: TGTGCCTGGAGCCTAAGGGGGCCCAGGAACAATGAGCAGTTCTTC
CDR3: CAWSLRGPRNNEQFF

D: NA
size: NA
J: TRBJ1-4
V: TRBV6-6
DNA: TGTGCCAGCAGGTACACAGGAGGTGGGACTGAAAAACTGTTTTTT
CDR3: CASRYTGGGTEKLFF